The 15 T cell receptor beta chains below all came from one sample that was sequenced in a study of human T cells and chemical hapten exposure. TCRdb recomputed calls from the RACE reads with MiXCR, one row per CDR3 protein. Among around 130,000 distinct CDR3 sequences listed, roughly 9.5% were seen once. Time point of the sample: healthy volunteer bleed at 2 weeks. The template was total RNA from unfractionated whole blood. Sequencing was done on a sample of whole blood. Receptors originate from a male donor in good health. Some clones in this sample may be carry-over from other donors' samples.

The chain combines TRBV7-9 with TRBJ2-7; D is possibly TRBD1 or TRBD2 (8 bases each). Germline CDR1 and CDR2: SEHNR and FQNEAQ (reference sequence). This CDR3 is 18 amino acids long. V was shortened by 2 bases and J by 1 base, with 21 bases between the two germline ends. The DNA for the CDR3 is TGTGCCAGCAGCTTACCAGCGGGGGCCGGGACAGGTTCCTACGAGCAGTACTTC. It yields the protein CASSLPAGAGTGSYEQYF.

This clonotype came up many times. The chain carries TRBV19 and TRBJ2-1; a weak D match, TRBD1 (6 bases). This CDR3 has 15 amino acids. Germline V gene sequence: CDR1 LNHDA, CDR2 SQIVND (reference sequence). Deletions cut 3 bases from V and 9 bases from J, with 18 bases between. CDR3 DNA: TGTGCCAGTAGTATGTGGGACAATGGCTCAGGTGAGCAGTTCTTC. Residues: CASSMWDNGSGEQFF.

This clonotype was picked up a small number of times. This chain links TRBV15 with TRBJ1-6; D is ambiguous. Germline V CDR1 and CDR2: LNHNV, YYDKDF (reference sequence). The CDR3 is made up of 15 amino acids. With 5 bases removed from V and 0 bases from J, the gap between germline ends came to 8 bases. CDR3 protein: CATSDETSYNSPLHF. The CDR3 DNA reads as TGTGCCACCAGCGACGAAACCTCCTATAATTCACCCCTCCACTTT.

Ten or more counts support this clonotype. V is TRBV18 and J is TRBJ2-5, with 7 bases lining up with TRBD1. Germline lookup yields CDR1 KGHSH and CDR2 LQKENI. CDR3 length equals 15 residues. V gave up 2 bases and J gave up 4 bases; unmatched junction bases: 7. The CDR3 protein is CASSPGAGGVETQYF. The DNA of the CDR3 is TGTGCCAGCTCACCAGGTGCAGGGGGAGTAGAGACCCAGTACTTC.

The chain joins TRBV20-1 to TRBJ2-3; 7 bases agree with TRBD2. Germline V gene sequence: CDR1 DFQATT, CDR2 SNEGSKA (reference sequence). V lost 0 bases and J lost 1; bases outside the gene matches: 10. The CDR3 has 17 residues. CDR3: CSARDPAGTRGTDTQYF. The CDR3 DNA reads as TGCAGTGCTAGAGATCCAGCGGGAACTAGGGGCACAGATACGCAGTATTTT.

V and J are TRBV7-6 and TRBJ2-1; D gene unclear. The CDR3 runs to 16 residues. Trimming pared 4 bases from V and 0 bases from J, leaving 13 bases between. Per the germline V gene, CDR1 is SGHVS and CDR2 is FNYEAQ. The CDR3 loop is CASSSGRYFSYNEQFF. For the CDR3, the DNA is TGTGCCAGCAGCTCTGGCCGGTACTTCTCCTACAATGAGCAGTTCTTC. The complete variable domain, with remaining parts taken from reference TRBV7-6 and TRBJ2-1, reads GAGVSQSPRYKVTKRGQDVALRCDPISGHVSLYWYRQALGQGPEFLTYFNYEAQQDKSGLPNDRFSAERPEGSISTLTIQRTEQRDSAMYRCASSSGRYFSYNEQFFGPGTRLTVL.

V usage is TRBV12-3 or TRBV12-4 and J usage is TRBJ2-6; 7 nucleotides align to TRBD2. The CDR3 is 16 residues long. After removal of 2 bases from V and 0 bases from J, the junction contained 1 base not matched to a gene. CDR3 in DNA: TGTGCCAGCAGTTTAACGGGGGGCTCTGGGGCCAACGTCCTGACTTTC. Its translation is CASSLTGGSGANVLTF.

This clonotype was seen at least ten times. The chain carries TRBV14 and TRBJ2-7; maybe TRBD1 (5 bases). There are 14 residues in the CDR3. Looked up from germline, CDR1 is SGHDN and CDR2 is FVKESK. The V end was cut by 6 bases, the J end by 3 bases, with 15 bases between. CDR3 sequence (DNA): TGTGCCAGCAGTCCACAGACAGCCAACTACGAGCAGTACTTC. It codes for CASSPQTANYEQYF.

This clonotype was detected ten times or more. This chain connects TRBV5-5 to TRBJ2-2, with D hard to call. The germline V gene encodes CDR1 SGHKS and CDR2 YYEKEE (reference sequence). The V gene lost 4 bases and the J gene lost 2 bases, with 9 bases spanning the gap. This CDR3 spans 14 amino acids. The CDR3 protein is CASSLLGNTGELFF. CDR3 in DNA: TGTGCCAGCAGCCTGTTGGGAAACACCGGGGAGCTGTTTTTT.

The CDR3 is CASSWTGTGGYGYTF. The CDR3 nucleotides are TGTGCCAGCAGTTGGACCGGGACAGGCGGCTATGGCTACACCTTC. The V and J genes are TRBV6-2 or TRBV6-3 and TRBJ1-2; 8 nucleotides match TRBD1. CDR1 is MNHEY and CDR2 is SVGEGT in the germline V gene. The CDR3 totals 15 residues. J lost 4 bases, V lost 4 bases, and 8 bases had no gene match.

This clonotype turned up a few times. The gene calls are TRBV6-6 and TRBJ2-7, with 7 bases lining up with TRBD2. Per the germline V gene, CDR1 is MNHNY and CDR2 is SVGAGI (reference sequence). Unmatched junction bases numbered 13, after V lost 6 bases and J lost 2 bases. The length of the CDR3 is 16 residues. CDR3 protein: CASSRAGAGDTYEQYF. The DNA of the CDR3 is TGTGCCAGCAGCCGCGCCGGGGCGGGGGATACCTACGAGCAGTACTTC.

This clonotype was seen only a few times. The chain couples TRBV20-1 to TRBJ2-3; the match to TRBD1 covers 9 bases. This CDR3 has 15 amino acids. Germline values: CDR1 DFQATT, CDR2 SNEGSKA (reference sequence). Trimming removed 5 bases from V and 1 base from J; junction bases left unmatched: 7. CDR3 loop: CSAPGQGPGTDTQYF. In nucleotides, the CDR3 is TGCAGTGCTCCGGGACAGGGCCCGGGCACAGATACGCAGTATTTT.

A remark on this clonotype: This may stem from a read error, because a much larger clone lies one nucleotide away. The chain joins TRBV6-5 to TRBJ1-1; the D is unclear. V was trimmed by 0 bases and J by 7 bases, leaving 6 bases between them. The CDR3 is 12 amino acids. Germline-derived CDR1 and CDR2 are MNHEY and SVGAGI. The CDR3 sequence is CASSYSEDEAFF. For the CDR3, the DNA is TGTGCCAGCAGTTACTCCGAGGATGAAGCTTTCTTT.

There are a few counts of this clonotype. This rearrangement joins TRBV19 to TRBJ2-1, with 7 bases lining up with TRBD1. With V trimmed by 5 bases and J by 6 bases, 1 base remained unmatched. The CDR3 loop spans 12 amino acids. Germline V gene lookup returns CDR1 LNHDA and CDR2 SQIVND (reference sequence). CDR3 DNA: TGTGCCAGTAGTGGGGACAGCAATGAGCAGTTCTTC. This codes for CASSGDSNEQFF. Filled out from reference TRBV19 and TRBJ2-1, the complete variable domain reads DGGITQSPKYLFRKEGQNVTLSCEQNLNHDAMYWYRQDPGQGLRLIYYSQIVNDFQKGDIAEGYSVSREKKESFPLTVTSAQKNPTAFYLCASSGDSNEQFFGPGTRLTVL.

The chain joins TRBV4-3 to TRBJ2-4, with no clear D. This CDR3 is built from 16 residues. CDR1 and CDR2 from the germline V gene are LGHNA and YSLEER. V lost 0 bases and J 0 bases, leaving 9 bases between the germline ends. CDR3 in amino acids: CASSQDRALAKNIQYF. Written as DNA, the CDR3 is TGCGCCAGCAGCCAAGATAGGGCACTAGCCAAAAACATTCAGTACTTC.